Presented here are 10 T cell receptor beta chains from one specimen sequenced in a study of graft-versus-host responses after intestinal transplantation. The antigens these receptors bind are not known. The assay was immunoSEQ multiplex PCR, and TCRdb's table has in-frame clones only and misses some. Of around 130,000 clones in the sample, around 90% were seen once. The sample here was unstimulated CD4+ T cells sorted from spleen or lymph node cells, taken before intestinal transplant. The origin of the receptors is a human donor who received an intestinal transplant.

This clone occurred once. The J gene is TRBJ1-1, the V gene TRBV7-9, with 7 bases aligning to TRBD1. This CDR3 comprises 15 residues. The V gene's germline CDR1 is SEHNR and CDR2 FQNEAQ (reference sequence). Trimming at V came to 2 bases and at J to 3 bases, leaving 6 bases not matched to a gene. The CDR3 DNA is TGTGCCAGCAGCTTACAGGGGGAGTGGTACACTGAAGCTTTCTTT. Its translation: CASSLQGEWYTEAFF.

The gene calls are TRBV18 and TRBJ1-2, with D possibly being TRBD1 (5 bases). Looked up from germline, CDR1 is KGHSH and CDR2 is LQKENI. The CDR3 consists of 15 residues. Trimming cost V 3 bases and J 3 bases, with 14 bases left between them. The CDR3 is CASSPPGRSHYGYTF. DNA of the CDR3: TGTGCCAGCTCACCCCCGGGACGTAGTCACTATGGCTACACCTTC.

V gene TRBV10-2 combines with J gene TRBJ1-1; D remains ambiguous. Between the trimmed V and J ends, which lost 6 bases and 2 bases, there was a span of 16 bases. The CDR3 totals 15 residues. The germline V gene has CDR1 WSHSY and CDR2 SAAADI. Here the CDR3 reads CASSFARRGNTEAFF. The CDR3 region has the DNA TGCGCCAGCAGCTTCGCTCGAAGAGGCAACACTGAAGCTTTCTTT.

V gene TRBV28 combines with J gene TRBJ1-2; 7 bases match TRBD1. Germline CDR1 MDHEN, CDR2 SYDVKM. The CDR3 covers 16 residues. V trimming: 4 bases; J trimming: 4 bases; junction bases outside the gene matches: 12. The CDR3 is CASSSSPTGTTYGYTF. In DNA, the CDR3 is TGTGCCAGCAGTTCTTCCCCGACAGGGACAACCTATGGCTACACCTTC.

This clone appeared a single time. The chain carries TRBV6-1 and TRBJ2-3; 13 bases match TRBD2. This CDR3 contains 15 residues. Germline V gene data show CDR1 as MNHNS and CDR2 as SASEGT. V trimming: 7 bases; J trimming: 6 bases; junction bases outside the gene matches: 7. This CDR3 reads CASTPGLAGVDTQYF. The CDR3, as DNA: TGTGCCAGCACCCCAGGACTAGCGGGGGTCGATACGCAGTATTTT.

The rearrangement links TRBV5-4 to TRBJ2-5, with TRBD1 matching over 11 bases. With 4 bases clipped from V and 5 bases from J, the junction kept 7 bases outside the gene matches. The CDR3 consists of 15 residues. CDR1 and CDR2 (germline): SGHNT, YYREEE (reference sequence). DNA of the CDR3: TGTGCCAGCAGCAGCTTGGACAGGGGGCACGAGACCCAGTACTTC. Protein sequence: CASSSLDRGHETQYF.

This chain joins TRBV6-4 and TRBJ2-5; D is ambiguous. CDR3 length: 17 amino acids. In germline, CDR1 is MRHNA, CDR2 SNTAGT. V lost 4 bases and J 2 bases, leaving 20 bases between the germline ends. As DNA, the CDR3 is TGTGCCAGCAGTGTTTTCCCTTGCGGACCCCCTCAAGAGACCCAGTACTTC. Protein product: CASSVFPCGPPQETQYF.

The chain combines TRBV5-1 with TRBJ2-2, with 15 bases fitting TRBD2. V was pared by 3 bases and J by 4 bases, with 4 bases of the junction left unmatched. CDR1 and CDR2 (germline): SGHRS, YFSETQ. This CDR3 has 17 amino acids. In nucleotides, the CDR3 is TGCGCCAGCAGCTCGGGACTAGCGGGGGGATCCACCGGGGAGCTGTTTTTT. It is translated as CASSSGLAGGSTGELFF.

This rearrangement joins TRBV13 to TRBJ2-3; tentatively, D is TRBD1 or TRBD2 (6 bases each). The V end was cut by 5 bases, the J end by 5 bases, with 20 bases between. The CDR3 has 16 residues. Germline CDR1 and CDR2: PRHDT and FYEKMQ (reference sequence). The CDR3 coding sequence is TGTGCCAGCAGCGTCTTGGATTGGGGGGCGCGAGATACGCAGTATTTT. Protein product: CASSVLDWGARDTQYF.

The V call is TRBV5-1, the J call TRBJ2-5; 9 bases match TRBD2. Trimming cost V 5 bases and J 5 bases; bases outside gene matches: 7. Germline lookup yields CDR1 SGHRS and CDR2 YFSETQ. The CDR3 is made up of 14 amino acids. CDR3 DNA: TGCGCCAGCAGACCCGGCGGGGGGGAGGAGACCCAGTACTTC. Translation: CASRPGGGEETQYF.